The 7 T cell receptor beta chains listed next were all sequenced from one sample in a study of blood T cell repertoires in COVID-19. Sequencing was performed with immunoSEQ multiplex PCR; in TCRdb, only in-frame clones are kept and a portion is missing. Counted here are 310,000 or so clones, 70% to 90% occurring once; the ten biggest clones make up more than 3%. Sequenced material: peripheral blood. The receptors originated from a woman in her forties or fifties with active or convalescent COVID-19.

The genes are TRBV11-3 and TRBJ2-1, with D possibly matching TRBD1 (6 bases). The CDR3 is made up of 16 amino acids. Trimming pared 5 bases from V and 5 bases from J, leaving 19 bases between. Per germline, CDR1 SGHNT and CDR2 YENEEA. The chain's CDR3 is CASSDRTAPLDNEQFF. CDR3 coding DNA: TGTGCCAGCAGCGACCGGACAGCCCCCTTGGACAATGAGCAGTTCTTC.

This chain connects TRBV4-2 to TRBJ1-2; D is ambiguous. Germline assignment: CDR1 LGHNA and CDR2 YNFKEQ. Trimming cost V 1 base and J 2 bases, with 23 bases left between them. The CDR3 extends over 19 amino acids. The CDR3 DNA is TGTGCCAGCAGCCAAGGGGTTCGGATTTCGGGAGGGTCGAACTATGGCTACACCTTC. This translates into CASSQGVRISGGSNYGYTF.

The rearrangement uses TRBV7-9 and TRBJ2-7, with a tentative D call TRBD1 (6 bases). Germline V gives CDR1 SEHNR, CDR2 FQNEAQ (reference sequence). V dropped 4 bases and J dropped 0 bases, with 19 bases sitting between them. The CDR3 has 17 amino acids. CDR3 sequence reads: CASSSRRQDPSSYEQYF. In DNA, the CDR3 is TGTGCCAGCAGCTCAAGAAGACAGGACCCGAGCTCCTACGAGCAGTACTTC.

This clone was observed a single time. The chain is built from TRBV6-5 and TRBJ1-2; TRBD1 agrees at 9 bases. V lost 6 bases and J lost 7; bases outside the gene matches: 9. The CDR3 runs to 14 residues. The germline V gene encodes CDR1 MNHEY and CDR2 SVGAGI. DNA for the CDR3: TGTGCCAGCAGCTCGGACAGGGGAGGGGGTGGCTACACCTTC. Encoded protein: CASSSDRGGGGYTF.

The CDR3 DNA follows: TGCGCCAGCAGCTCCAAAACAGGACAGGGATCTAATGAAAAACTGTTTTTT. The encoded protein is CASSSKTGQGSNEKLFF. The gene calls are TRBV5-1 and TRBJ1-4, with 8 positions matching TRBD1. Trimming cost V 3 bases and J 3 bases; bases outside gene matches: 10. Germline-derived CDR1 and CDR2 are SGHRS and YFSETQ. The CDR3 is 17 residues long.

This chain connects TRBV7-8 to TRBJ1-2; 7 nucleotides match TRBD1. Germline trimming cut 0 bases from V and 4 bases from J; bases unmatched to any gene: 5. This CDR3 has 15 amino acids. CDR1 is SGHVS, CDR2 FQNEAQ, per germline. The CDR3 DNA is TGTGCCAGCAGCTTAGCAGGGGGCGGTGGCTATGGCTACACCTTC. This codes for CASSLAGGGGYGYTF.

The gene calls are TRBV11-2 and TRBJ1-2, with no clear D. Germline V gives CDR1 SGHAT, CDR2 FQNNGV. V gave up 3 bases and J gave up 5 bases, with 13 bases separating them. The CDR3 runs 14 residues. The CDR3 coding sequence is TGTGCCAGCAGCTTCGGCGGGCGGCTTTATGGCTACACCTTC. This codes for CASSFGGRLYGYTF.